These 3 T cell receptor beta chains were all obtained from the same sample, sequenced in a study of cytomegalovirus exposure and HLA in healthy donors. PCR was performed using 60 Vbeta and 13 Jbeta primers. Data came from immunoSEQ multiplex PCR; TCRdb stores just in-frame clones and leaves some out. The data hold around 120,000 clones, with roughly 80% observed a single time. The sequenced material came from PBMCs. The source is a man aged 45-65 years in good health and CMV-seropositive.

V and J are TRBV29-1 and TRBJ2-5; 10 nucleotides align to TRBD1. The CDR3 is made up of 14 amino acids. Trimming cost V 3 bases and J 5 bases; bases outside gene matches: 6. Germline CDR1 and CDR2: SQVTM and ANQGSEA. The CDR3 sequence: CSVDRDRGGETQYF. The DNA of the CDR3 is TGCAGCGTTGACCGGGACAGGGGCGGGGAGACCCAGTACTTC.

This chain joins TRBV6-1 and TRBJ1-6; D is undetermined. There are 16 residues in the CDR3. Germline assignment: CDR1 MNHNS and CDR2 SASEGT. V shed 2 bases and J shed 6 bases, with 14 bases lying between them. CDR3 residues: CASSEFVSVLNSPLHF. Here the CDR3 DNA reads TGTGCCAGCAGTGAATTCGTCAGCGTGCTTAATTCACCCCTCCACTTT.

The rearrangement uses TRBV7-2 and TRBJ2-7, with D perhaps TRBD1 (6 bases). Trimming cost V 2 bases and J 2 bases, with 19 bases left between them. CDR3 length: 17 residues. Germline assignment: CDR1 SGHTA and CDR2 FQGNSA. As DNA, the CDR3 is TGTGCCAGCAGCTTAAGGGGGATGGCAGGGACCCCCTACGAGCAGTACTTC. It specifies CASSLRGMAGTPYEQYF. Looking up the rest from reference TRBV7-2 and TRBJ2-7 gives the full variable domain: GAGVSQSPSNKVTEKGKDVELRCDPISGHTALYWYRQSLGQGLEFLIYFQGNSAPDKSGLPSDRFSAERTGGSVSTLTIQRTQQEDSAVYLCASSLRGMAGTPYEQYFGPGTRLTVT.